This T cell receptor beta chain originates from a study of T cells in women clearing cervical HPV infection. Study details: Controls' single incident HPV16 infection cleared within 12 months without precancer. Blood came at first lesion visit for cases, post-clearance for controls. General observations from the study: Cases and controls were distinguished at AUC approximately 0.8 by richness and V genes.

Average input was around 1,200 ng genomic DNA for immunoSEQ TCR beta CDR3 amplification. Some clones are missing from TCRdb's copy, which holds only in-frame ones; the method was immunoSEQ multiplex PCR. Recorded for this sample: some 20,000 clones. A word on this clone: Its antigen is still unknown. The sequenced fragment ends 3 residues before the CDR3 boundary, so the rest is inferred from the germline J gene.

Germline V gene data show CDR1 as LNHDA and CDR2 as SQIVND (reference sequence). The CDR3 covers 15 residues. After removal of 5 bases from V and 0 bases from J, the junction contained 7 bases not matched to a gene. The rearrangement links TRBV19 to TRBJ2-7; 7 bases are shared with TRBD1. The sequenced sample consisted of blood buffy coat. The receptor's source is a woman between 18 and 70 years old with a cervical HPV16 infection that either progressed to CIN3+ or cleared (not recorded which). This CDR3 reads CASSGNRGDSYEQYF. Incomplete CDR3 DNA: TGTGCCAGTAGTGGGAACAGGGGAGACTCCTACGAG. Full variable domain (missing parts from reference TRBV19 and TRBJ2-7): DGGITQSPKYLFRKEGQNVTLSCEQNLNHDAMYWYRQDPGQGLRLIYYSQIVNDFQKGDIAEGYSVSREKKESFPLTVTSAQKNPTAFYLCASSGNRGDSYEQYFGPGTRLTVT.